The present TCR beta chain was sequenced within a study of human T cells and chemical hapten exposure. Study-level information: DPC 0.01% went on the upper back by patch test, with reading at 6 days. Whole-study results and caveats: While controls formed fewer of them, expanded TCRs formed significantly more large CDR3 similarity clusters.

Time point noted: patch test 3, about 24 weeks after DPC sensitization. As to treatment: therapeutic diphenylcyclopropenone sensitization with weekly scalp DPC. The authors' total RNA extraction used unfractionated whole blood. This CDR3 has 15 amino acids. CDR1 and CDR2 from the germline V gene are MGHDK and SYGVNS. V lost 4 bases to trimming and J lost 9 bases; unmatched junction nucleotides: 14. TCRdb used MiXCR to reprocess the RACE reads, holding one entry per CDR3 protein. The sample shows tens of thousands of distinct CDR3 sequences, 10% to 12% of them seen only once. Ten or more counts support this clonotype. The antigen remains undetermined.

The receptor's source is a woman in her forties or fifties with alopecia areata. Some clones in this sample may be carry-over from other donors' samples. The sample consisted of whole blood, taken in connection with sensitization to the hapten diphenylcyclopropenone (DPC). The chain joins TRBV25-1 to TRBJ2-7, with 8 bases aligning to TRBD2. The CDR3 DNA is TGTGCCAGCAGTGGGCCGGGACTAGAGGCGTGGTCGCAGTACTTC. Translation gives CASSGPGLEAWSQYF.